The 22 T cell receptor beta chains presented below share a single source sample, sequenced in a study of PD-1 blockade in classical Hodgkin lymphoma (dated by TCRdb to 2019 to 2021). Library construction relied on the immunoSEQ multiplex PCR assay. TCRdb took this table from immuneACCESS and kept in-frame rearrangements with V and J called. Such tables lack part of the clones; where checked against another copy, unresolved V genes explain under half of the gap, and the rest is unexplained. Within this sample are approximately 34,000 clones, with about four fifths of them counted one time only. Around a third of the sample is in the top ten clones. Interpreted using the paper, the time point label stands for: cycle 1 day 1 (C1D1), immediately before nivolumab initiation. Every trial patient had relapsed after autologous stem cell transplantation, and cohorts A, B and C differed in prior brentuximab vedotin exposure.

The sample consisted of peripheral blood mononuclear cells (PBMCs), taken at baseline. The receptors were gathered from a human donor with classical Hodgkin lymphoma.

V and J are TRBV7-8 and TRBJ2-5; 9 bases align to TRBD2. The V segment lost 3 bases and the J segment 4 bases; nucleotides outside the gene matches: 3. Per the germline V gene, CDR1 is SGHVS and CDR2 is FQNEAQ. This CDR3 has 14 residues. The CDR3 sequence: CASSFSGGPETQYF. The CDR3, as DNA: TGTGCCAGCAGCTTTAGCGGGGGCCCAGAGACCCAGTACTTC.

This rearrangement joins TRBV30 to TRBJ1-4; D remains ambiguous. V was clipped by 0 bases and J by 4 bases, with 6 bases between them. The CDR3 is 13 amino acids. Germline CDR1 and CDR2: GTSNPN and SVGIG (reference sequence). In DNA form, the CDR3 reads TGTGCCTGGAGTGTAACGTTTAATGAAAAACTGTTTTTT. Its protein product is CAWSVTFNEKLFF. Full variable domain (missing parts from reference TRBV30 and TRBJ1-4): SQTIHQWPATLVQPVGSPLSLECTVEGTSNPNLYWYRQAAGRGLQLLFYSVGIGQISSEVPQNLSASRPQDRQFILSSKKLLLSDSGFYLCAWSVTFNEKLFFGSGTQLSVL.

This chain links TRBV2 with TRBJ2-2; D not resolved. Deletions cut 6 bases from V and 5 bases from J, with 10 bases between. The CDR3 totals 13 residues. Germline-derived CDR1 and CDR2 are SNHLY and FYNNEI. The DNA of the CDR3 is TGTGCCAGCAGATTCATGCTGACCGGGGAGCTGTTTTTT. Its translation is CASRFMLTGELFF.

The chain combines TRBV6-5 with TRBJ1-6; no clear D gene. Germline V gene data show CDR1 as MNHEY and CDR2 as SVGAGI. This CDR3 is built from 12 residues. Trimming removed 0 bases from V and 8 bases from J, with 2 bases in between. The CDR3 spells CASSYSDSPLHF. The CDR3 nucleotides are TGTGCCAGCAGTTACTCGGATTCACCCCTCCACTTT.

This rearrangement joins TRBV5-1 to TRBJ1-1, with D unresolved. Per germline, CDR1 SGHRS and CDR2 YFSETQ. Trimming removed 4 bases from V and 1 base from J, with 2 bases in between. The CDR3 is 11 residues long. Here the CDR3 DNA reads TGCGCCAGCAGCAAGAACACTGAAGCTTTCTTT. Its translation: CASSKNTEAFF.

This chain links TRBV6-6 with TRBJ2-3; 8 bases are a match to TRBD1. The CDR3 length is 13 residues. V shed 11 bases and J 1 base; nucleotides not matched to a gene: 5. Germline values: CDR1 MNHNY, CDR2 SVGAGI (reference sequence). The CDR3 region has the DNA TGTGCCTCGGACAGGGATGGCACAGATACGCAGTATTTT. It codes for CASDRDGTDTQYF.

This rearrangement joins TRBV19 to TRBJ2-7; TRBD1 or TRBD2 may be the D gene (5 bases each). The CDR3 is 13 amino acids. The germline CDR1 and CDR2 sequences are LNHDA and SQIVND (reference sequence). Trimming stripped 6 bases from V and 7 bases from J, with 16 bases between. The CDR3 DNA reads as TGTGCCAGTAGACTCATGGGGGAAATGGAGCAGTACTTC. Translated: CASRLMGEMEQYF.

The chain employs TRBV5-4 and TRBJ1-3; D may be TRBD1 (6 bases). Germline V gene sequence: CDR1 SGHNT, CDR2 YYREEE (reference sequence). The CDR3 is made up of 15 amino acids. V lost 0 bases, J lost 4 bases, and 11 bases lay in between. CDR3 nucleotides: TGTGCCAGCAGCTTGGAGGGGACACTCGGAAACACCATATATTTT. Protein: CASSLEGTLGNTIYF.

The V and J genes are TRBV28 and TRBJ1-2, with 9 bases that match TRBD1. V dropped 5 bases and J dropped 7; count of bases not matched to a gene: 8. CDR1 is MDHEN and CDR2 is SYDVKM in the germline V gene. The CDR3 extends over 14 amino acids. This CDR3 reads CASSTGTGRSGYTF. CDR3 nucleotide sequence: TGTGCCAGCAGTACCGGGACAGGGCGGTCTGGCTACACCTTC.

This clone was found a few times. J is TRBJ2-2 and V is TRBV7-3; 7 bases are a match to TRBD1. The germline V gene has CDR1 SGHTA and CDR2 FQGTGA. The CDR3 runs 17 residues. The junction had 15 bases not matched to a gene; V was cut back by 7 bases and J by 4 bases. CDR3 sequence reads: CASTIPTGKGSTGELFF. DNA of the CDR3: TGTGCCAGCACCATACCGACAGGGAAGGGGAGCACCGGGGAGCTGTTTTTT. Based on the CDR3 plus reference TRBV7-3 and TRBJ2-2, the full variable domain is GAGVSQTPSNKVTEKGKYVELRCDPISGHTALYWYRQSLGQGPEFLIYFQGTGAADDSGLPNDRFFAVRPEGSVSTLKIQRTERGDSAVYLCASTIPTGKGSTGELFFGEGSRLTVL.

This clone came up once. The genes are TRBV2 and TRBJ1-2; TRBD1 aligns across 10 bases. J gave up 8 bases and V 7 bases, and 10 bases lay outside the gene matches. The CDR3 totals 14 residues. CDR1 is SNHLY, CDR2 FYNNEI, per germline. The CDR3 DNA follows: TGTGCCAGCAATAGGGGACAGGGGAATGGAGGCTACACCTTC. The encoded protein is CASNRGQGNGGYTF.

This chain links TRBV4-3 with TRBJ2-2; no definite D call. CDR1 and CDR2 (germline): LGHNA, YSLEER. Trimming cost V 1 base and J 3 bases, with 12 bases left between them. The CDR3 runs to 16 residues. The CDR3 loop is CASSQVGSADTGELFF. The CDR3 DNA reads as TGCGCCAGCAGCCAAGTGGGTAGTGCCGACACCGGGGAGCTGTTTTTT.

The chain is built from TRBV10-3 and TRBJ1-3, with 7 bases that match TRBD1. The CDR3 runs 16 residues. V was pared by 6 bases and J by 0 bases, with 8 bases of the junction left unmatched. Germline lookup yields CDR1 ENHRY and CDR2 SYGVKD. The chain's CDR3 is CAIRSGTEGSGNTIYF. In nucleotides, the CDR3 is TGTGCCATCAGGTCCGGGACAGAGGGCTCTGGAAACACCATATATTTT.

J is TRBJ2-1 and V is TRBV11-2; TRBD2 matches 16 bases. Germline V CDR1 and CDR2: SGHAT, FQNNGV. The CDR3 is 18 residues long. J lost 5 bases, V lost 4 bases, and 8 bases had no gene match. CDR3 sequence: CASSSTMGLAGGNNEQFF. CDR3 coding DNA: TGTGCCAGCAGCTCAACGATGGGACTAGCGGGGGGGAACAATGAGCAGTTCTTC. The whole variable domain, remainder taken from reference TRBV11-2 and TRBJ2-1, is EAGVAQSPRYKIIEKRQSVAFWCNPISGHATLYWYQQILGQGPKLLIQFQNNGVVDDSQLPKDRFSAERLKGVDSTLKIQPAKLEDSAVYLCASSSTMGLAGGNNEQFFGPGTRLTVL.

The CDR3 nucleotides are TGTGCCAGCAGCAAAGACAGGAACACCGGGGAGCTGTTTTTT. Translation gives CASSKDRNTGELFF. This chain links TRBV7-3 with TRBJ2-2, with D possibly matching TRBD1 (5 bases). This CDR3 has 14 amino acids. Germline CDR1 SGHTA, CDR2 FQGTGA. V lost 5 bases and J 1 base, leaving 8 bases between the germline ends.

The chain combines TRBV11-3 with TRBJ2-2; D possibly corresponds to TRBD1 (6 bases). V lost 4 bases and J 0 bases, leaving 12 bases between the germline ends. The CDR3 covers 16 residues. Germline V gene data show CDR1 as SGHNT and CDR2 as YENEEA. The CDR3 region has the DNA TGTGCCAGCAGCTCCCGCTGGGACACGAACACCGGGGAGCTGTTTTTT. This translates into CASSSRWDTNTGELFF.

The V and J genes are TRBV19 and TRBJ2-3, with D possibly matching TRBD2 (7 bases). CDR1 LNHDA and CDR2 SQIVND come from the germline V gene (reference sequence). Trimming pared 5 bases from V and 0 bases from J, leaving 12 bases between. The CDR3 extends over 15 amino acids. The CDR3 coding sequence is TGTGCCAGTAGTCCCGCGGGGGCGAGCACAGATACGCAGTATTTT. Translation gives CASSPAGASTDTQYF.

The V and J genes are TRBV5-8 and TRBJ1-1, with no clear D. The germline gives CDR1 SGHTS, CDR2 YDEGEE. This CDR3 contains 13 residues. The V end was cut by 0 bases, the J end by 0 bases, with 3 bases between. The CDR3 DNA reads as TGTGCCAGCAGCTTGGAAATGAACACTGAAGCTTTCTTT. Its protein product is CASSLEMNTEAFF.

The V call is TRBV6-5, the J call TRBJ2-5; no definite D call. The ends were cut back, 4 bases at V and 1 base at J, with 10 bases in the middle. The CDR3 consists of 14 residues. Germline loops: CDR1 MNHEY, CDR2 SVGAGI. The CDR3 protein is CASSSLGIQETQYF. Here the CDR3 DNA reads TGTGCCAGCAGTTCCCTGGGTATCCAAGAGACCCAGTACTTC.

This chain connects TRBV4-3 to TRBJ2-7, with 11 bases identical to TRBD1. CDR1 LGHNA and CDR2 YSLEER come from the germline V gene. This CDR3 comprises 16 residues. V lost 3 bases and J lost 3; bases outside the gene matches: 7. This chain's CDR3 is CASSQHPGQGVYEQYF. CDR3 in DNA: TGCGCCAGCAGCCAGCATCCGGGACAGGGGGTCTACGAGCAGTACTTC.

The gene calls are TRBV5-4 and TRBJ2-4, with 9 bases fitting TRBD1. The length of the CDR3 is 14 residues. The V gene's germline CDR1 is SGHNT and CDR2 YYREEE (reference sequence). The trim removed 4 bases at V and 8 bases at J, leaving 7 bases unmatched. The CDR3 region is CASSEGTGRHIQYF. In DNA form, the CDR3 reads TGTGCCAGCAGCGAGGGGACAGGGAGGCACATTCAGTACTTC.

This CDR3 is CASSIGGRGQPQHF. CDR3 coding DNA: TGTGCCAGTAGTATTGGGGGGCGAGGGCAGCCCCAGCATTTT. The genes are TRBV19 and TRBJ1-5; D may be TRBD1 (6 bases). The CDR3 extends over 14 amino acids. Germline CDR1 LNHDA, CDR2 SQIVND (reference sequence). The germline V and J ends were trimmed by 3 bases and 7 bases, with 13 bases remaining between them.